The text below deals with one T cell receptor (beta chain). What it recognizes is unknown. This may come from a read error, since a much larger clone is one base off. Per the germline V gene, CDR1 is SQVTM and CDR2 is ANQGSEA. This CDR3 region has 12 residues. UMIs and sample barcodes were carried by the TCR alpha and TCR beta cDNA libraries that 5'RACE produced using constant-segment primers. TCRdb reprocessed the 5' RACE reads with MiXCR, giving one entry per CDR3 protein. The table shows 150,000 to 200,000 distinct CDR3 sequences, with around a tenth occurring only once. The data derive from a study of T-cell memory formation after mild COVID-19. Looking at the study overall: Each donor largely had its own TCR clusters. Findings and caveats of the study: Day 15 to 85 contracting clones showed balanced CD4/CD8; day 15 to 37 expanders favored CD4+.

The chain uses TRBV29-1 and TRBJ2-5; 8 bases fit TRBD1. This sequence originates from a young man who had mild COVID-19 (a few samples of this study predate the infection). Cell type and time point are not known. The sample taken for sequencing was PBMCs or a T cell subset sorted from them (not recorded which). The CDR3: CCVDRGTETQYF. In DNA, the CDR3 is TGCTGCGTTGACAGGGGAACAGAGACCCAGTACTTC.